Detailed here is one T cell receptor (beta chain). Using immunoSEQ multiplex PCR, the repertoire was profiled, and TCRdb retains in-frame clones only, with some absent. The sample holds some 110,000 clones, 90% seen once. This specimen belongs to a study of T cell clones after liver transplantation. Study-wide background: A pre-transplant mixed lymphocyte reaction with TCRbeta sequencing defined graft-donor-reactive clones followed in post-transplant blood.

The CDR3 consists of 15 residues. CDR1 and CDR2 (germline): SGHRS, YFSETQ. V dropped 4 bases and J dropped 12; count of bases not matched to a gene: 8. This TCR was sampled from a human patient who received a liver transplant. Some T cells could come from the graft donor. The chain couples TRBV5-1 to TRBJ2-1, with 15 bases identical to TRBD2. Sequenced here: CD4+ T cells from blood, sampled 12 months after liver transplant. Here the CDR3 reads CASSGEGLAGGLQFF. The CDR3 DNA reads as TGCGCCAGCAGCGGGGAGGGACTAGCGGGAGGTTTGCAGTTCTTC.